The present TCR beta chain was sequenced within a study of blood T cell repertoires in COVID-19. Recovered status applied to Cohort 3 donors who had two consecutive negative PCRs. It also applied to those with clearance or with symptom resolution. CDR1 SGHKS and CDR2 YYEKEE come from the germline V gene (reference sequence). Trimming at V came to 5 bases and at J to 5 bases, leaving 8 bases not matched to a gene. This CDR3 comprises 15 residues. Original processing notes: Amplification with reference gene primers provided the estimates of nucleated cell counts. The method was immunoSEQ multiplex PCR; TCRdb's version includes in-frame clones alone and lacks a portion of them. V and J calls and clone size are given by that table; D and trimming were obtained from the DNA. The repertoire has 80,000 to 130,000 clones, 80% to 90% of them found once; the top ten carry about 2.5%.

The source is a woman aged 45-65 years who had recovered from COVID-19. Sample: PBMCs or T cells enriched from blood (not recorded which). The V gene is TRBV5-5, the J gene TRBJ2-2; TRBD1 matches at 8 bases. The chain's CDR3 is CASRFGQGGTGELFF. CDR3 in DNA: TGTGCCAGCAGATTCGGACAGGGTGGTACCGGGGAGCTGTTTTTT.